Within the sample, the clone carrying this TCR beta chain is medium-sized. Other DNA sequences in this sample translate to the same CDR3. The data derive from a study of long-term antiretroviral therapy in people with HIV. Samples held roughly 0.85-10 million cryopreserved PBMC before DNA extraction. Sequencing relied on immunoSEQ assay v3.0, run at survey level. Sequencing aimed to cover roughly 35,000-50,000 T-cell genomes per sample. Method: immunoSEQ multiplex PCR; TCRdb's copy keeps in-frame clones and lacks some. The sample consists of 35,000 to 45,000 clones, about four fifths of them appearing once. The CDR3 totals 11 residues. V lost 3 bases and J lost 2, with 2 bases in between. Per germline, CDR1 LGHNT and CDR2 FRNRAP.

The sequence derives from a young man with HIV. The sample here was unsorted PBMCs, taken 1 year after starting antiretroviral therapy. This rearrangement joins TRBV12-5 to TRBJ2-7; D is undetermined. Here the CDR3 DNA reads TGTGCTAGTGGTTTTGCCTACGAGCAGTACTTC. It yields the protein CASGFAYEQYF. Filled out from reference TRBV12-5 and TRBJ2-7, the complete variable domain reads DARVTQTPRHKVTEMGQEVTMRCQPILGHNTVFWYRQTMMQGLELLAYFRNRAPLDDSGMPKDRFSAEMPDATLATLKIQPSEPRDSAVYFCASGFAYEQYFGPGTRLTVT.